This TCR beta chain was captured by sequencing in a study of identical twins (dated by TCRdb to 2015 to 2016). In the study overall: TCR alpha and beta repertoires from monozygotic twins, unrelated adults of various ages and cord blood were deep-sequenced to test whether fetal clonotypes persist. To rule out contamination, the twin experiments were replicated at different times with different library preparation protocols. The paper's findings and limits, for the study overall: In monozygotic twins, recombination models systematically underestimated out-of-frame TCR alpha sharing, but the models matched the sharing seen between unrelated individuals. Excess twin sharing in beta out-of-frame sequences was weaker because fewer shared sequences lowered the signal-to-noise ratio. Conclusions relied on cross-sectional statistical analysis, since the same donors could not be followed over many years. Compared with coincidental sharing between unrelated individuals, an excess of low generation-probability sequences was observed among out-of-frame TCR alpha sequences shared between twins. Fewer insertions were carried by abundant cord blood beta clonotypes; a weaker similar trend was observed in young adult naive repertoires, while no such trend was observed in memory repertoires. Zero-insertion analyses could be partly confounded by invariant T cells such as MAIT and iNKT, though diverse VJ usage argued against such confounding for most clonotypes.

Between the V and J ends, shortened by 7 bases and 1 base respectively, the junction contains 8 bases. The CDR3, from cysteine to phenylalanine, totals 13 residues. Only the CDR3 region is kept as DNA, spanning 39 bases read in frame from base 1. This clonotype was recorded many times. Its antigen specificity is not known. No base quality information exists; no much larger clone differs at one position. All donors were healthy Caucasians. The twin cohort consisted of three pairs of female monozygotic twins, all aged about 18 to 29 years. Positive isolation kits from Invitrogen were used to isolate CD4+ and CD8+ T cell populations. The library was obtained by 5' RACE. For sequencing, an Illumina HiSeq 2000 was employed. Template switching added a universal primer binding site, and the final cDNA carried a unique molecular identifier that allowed TCR cDNA molecules to be counted accurately. First-strand cDNA for TCR alpha and beta chains was synthesized from specific primers in the conserved constant-segment region. To control for contamination, every cDNA library was double barcoded, receiving both a SMART-Mk sample barcode and Illumina barcodes. Two successive PCR steps introduced TruSeq adapter sequences along with Illumina sample barcodes. TCR alpha and beta cDNA libraries were sequenced on the Illumina HiSeq platform with custom primers. The published analysis was carried out like this. MiGEC processed the raw reads to extract unique molecular identifiers, while MiXCR was used to determine the CDR3 positions. Recombination models were inferred per individual with the repgenHMM and IGoR tools using an EM algorithm. Shared clonotype analysis was performed with the tcR package in R, normalizing sharing by the product of cloneset sizes. Out-of-frame nonproductive sequences were analyzed to study raw recombination free of thymic and clonal selection effects. TCRdb applied fastp at Q25 and MiXCR to the public reads, then kept only in-frame beta chains. Rows matching on CDR3 protein sequence are summarized as one entry with the most common DNA and genes. TCRdb's processing, not the authors' own work, is the source of the V and J calls. The sample data list about 460,000 distinct CDR3 sequences, and approximately 15% of these were observed just once. The ten largest clones represent 0.4% to 0.55% of the sample.

These data are also associated with another study on yellow fever vaccine responses in identical twins. The second study's paper adds: The T cell response to vaccination in identical twins was reported by the authors to appear partly convergent and partly personalized. In identical twins, the study followed T cell clones that responded to the vaccine with precision.

The sequence was obtained from a woman aged 18 to 35 in good health. The sample taken for sequencing was CD4+ T cells sorted from blood. The sequence links TRBV12-3 or TRBV12-4 to TRBJ2-1; the D gene assignment is ambiguous. For the CDR3, the sequence is CASKRSSYNEQFF. The DNA reads as follows: TGTGCCAGCAAACGGTCGTCCTACAATGAGCAGTTCTTC.